This TCR beta chain was documented in a study of regulatory T cells in long-lasting Graves disease. TCR beta libraries were built with iRepertoire HTBI primers and Arm-PCR of CDR3 regions. Original handling: Identification across samples found approximately 60 TRBV and 12 to 15 TRBJ segments. TCRdb reprocessed the multiplex PCR reads via MiXCR and lists one record per CDR3 protein. In this record, the V and J calls reflect TCRdb's handling and not the investigators' own analysis. The repertoire holds roughly 430,000 distinct CDR3 sequences, with 21% as singletons. Whole-study results and caveats: Persistent Graves' patients showed less TCR diversity than newly diagnosed patients showed. When disease was persistent, TRBV28, TRBJ1-2 and TRBJ2-5 were the favored segments. Accuracy might have suffered from few samples.

The CDR3 loop spans 14 amino acids. Germline loops: CDR1 LGHDT, CDR2 YNNKEL (reference sequence). The ends lost 4 bases at V and 1 base at J; junction bases unmatched: 3. Indicated time point: persistent/refractory GD, antithyroid drugs over 5 years with positive TRAb. The TCR library used RNA extracted from PBMCs. This clonotype was recorded many times. What it binds is not known. This receptor was obtained from a female donor with Graves disease. This chain connects TRBV3-1 to TRBJ1-1; 7 nucleotides align to TRBD1. Sequenced material: peripheral blood mononuclear cells (PBMCs), taken when the disease was refractory, from a patient treated with antithyroid drugs. The CDR3 coding sequence is TGTGCCAGCAGCCCATACAGGGGGAACACTGAAGCTTTCTTT. Translated, it gives CASSPYRGNTEAFF.